The entry below describes one T cell receptor beta chain. Its cognate antigen is unknown. Other nucleotide sequences in the sample specify the same CDR3. The record originates from a study of beta chain features in type 1 diabetes. Broader study findings: Shorter TCRB CDR3s, moderately but significantly so, were found in Type 1 diabetes patients in all four CD4+ subsets. Insertion counts at VDJ junctions were lower in type 1 diabetes patients, who also showed more deletions there.

Every isolated RNA sample was fully reverse transcribed, so sequencing captured expressed TCRB transcripts. Some clones are missing from TCRdb's copy, which holds only in-frame ones; the method was immunoSEQ multiplex PCR. This sample has about 700,000 clones; roughly 12% occur once, and the top ten carry less than 0.025%. There are 12 residues in the CDR3. V was trimmed by 1 base and J by 4 bases, leaving 5 bases between them. Germline V gives CDR1 SGHRS, CDR2 YFSETQ. The J gene is TRBJ2-5, the V gene TRBV5-1; D gene unclear. The sample was naive CD4+ T cells from blood. This clonotype was sampled from a young man with type 1 diabetes. The CDR3 coding sequence is TGCGCCAGCAGCTTGTTACGAGAGACCCAGTACTTC. Translated, it gives CASSLLRETQYF.